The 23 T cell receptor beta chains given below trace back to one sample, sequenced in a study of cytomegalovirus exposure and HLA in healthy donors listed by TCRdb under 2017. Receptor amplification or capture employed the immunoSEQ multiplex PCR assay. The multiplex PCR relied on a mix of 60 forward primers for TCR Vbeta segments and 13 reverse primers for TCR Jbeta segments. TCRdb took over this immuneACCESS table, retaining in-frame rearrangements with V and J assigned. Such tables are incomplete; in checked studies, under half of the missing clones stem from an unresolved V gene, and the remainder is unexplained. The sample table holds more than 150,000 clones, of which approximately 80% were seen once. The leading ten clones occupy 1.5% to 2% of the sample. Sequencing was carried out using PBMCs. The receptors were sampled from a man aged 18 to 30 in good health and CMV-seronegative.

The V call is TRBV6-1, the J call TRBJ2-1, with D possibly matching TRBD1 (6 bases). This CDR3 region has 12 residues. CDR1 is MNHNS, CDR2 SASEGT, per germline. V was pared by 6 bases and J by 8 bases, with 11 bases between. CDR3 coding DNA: TGTGCCAGCAGGGGGGCCGAGTATGAGCAGTTCTTC. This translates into CASRGAEYEQFF.

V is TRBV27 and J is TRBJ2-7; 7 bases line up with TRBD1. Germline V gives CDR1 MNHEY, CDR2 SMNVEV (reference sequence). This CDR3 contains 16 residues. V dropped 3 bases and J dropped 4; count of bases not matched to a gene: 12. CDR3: CASSFNFHRGSYEQYF. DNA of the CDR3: TGTGCCAGCAGTTTTAACTTCCACAGGGGCTCATACGAGCAGTACTTC.

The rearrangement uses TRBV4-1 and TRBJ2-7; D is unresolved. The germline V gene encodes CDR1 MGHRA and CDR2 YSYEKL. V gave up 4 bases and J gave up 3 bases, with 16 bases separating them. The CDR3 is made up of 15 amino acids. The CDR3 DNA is TGCGCCAGCAGCCCCGTTACCCAGGTCGGCTACGAGCAGTACTTC. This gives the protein CASSPVTQVGYEQYF.

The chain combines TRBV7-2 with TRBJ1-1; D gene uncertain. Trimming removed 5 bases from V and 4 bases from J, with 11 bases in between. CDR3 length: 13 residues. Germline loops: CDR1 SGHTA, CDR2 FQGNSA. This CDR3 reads CASSKREGTEAFF. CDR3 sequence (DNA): TGTGCCAGCAGCAAAAGAGAGGGCACTGAAGCTTTCTTT.

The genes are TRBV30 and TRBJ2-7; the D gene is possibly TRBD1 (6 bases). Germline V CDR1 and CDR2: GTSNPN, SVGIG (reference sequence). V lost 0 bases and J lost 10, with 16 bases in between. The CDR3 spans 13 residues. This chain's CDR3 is CAWSVRDRYTQYF. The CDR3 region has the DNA TGTGCCTGGAGTGTACGCGACAGGTATACACAGTACTTC.

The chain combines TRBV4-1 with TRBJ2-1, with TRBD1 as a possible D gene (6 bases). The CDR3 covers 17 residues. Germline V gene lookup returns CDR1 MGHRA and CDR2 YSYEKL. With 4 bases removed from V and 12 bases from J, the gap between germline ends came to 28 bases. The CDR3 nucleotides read TGCGCCAGCAGCCCCAGGGGTACAGGCGGATTGTCAGATGGGCAGTTCTTC. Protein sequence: CASSPRGTGGLSDGQFF.

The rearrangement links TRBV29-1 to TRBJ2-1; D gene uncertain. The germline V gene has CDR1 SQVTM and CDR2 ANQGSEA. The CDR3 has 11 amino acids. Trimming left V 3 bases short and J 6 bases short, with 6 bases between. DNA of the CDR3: TGCAGCGTTGAGCGGCCCAATGAGCAGTTCTTC. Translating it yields CSVERPNEQFF.

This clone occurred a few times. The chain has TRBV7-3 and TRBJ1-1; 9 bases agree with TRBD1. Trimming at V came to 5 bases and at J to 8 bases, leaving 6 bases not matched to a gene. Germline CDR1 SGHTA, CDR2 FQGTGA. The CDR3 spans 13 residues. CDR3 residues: CASSVDRGGEAFF. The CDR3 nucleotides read TGTGCCAGCAGCGTTGACAGGGGGGGCGAAGCTTTCTTT.

Here the CDR3 reads CASSTLGGGKDTQYF. CDR3 nucleotides: TGTGCCAGCAGCACACTAGGGGGGGGGAAAGATACGCAGTATTTT. J is TRBJ2-3 and V is TRBV7-3; D may be TRBD2 (7 bases). This CDR3 is 15 amino acids long. The germline gives CDR1 SGHTA, CDR2 FQGTGA. V shed 5 bases and J shed 5 bases, with 17 bases lying between them.

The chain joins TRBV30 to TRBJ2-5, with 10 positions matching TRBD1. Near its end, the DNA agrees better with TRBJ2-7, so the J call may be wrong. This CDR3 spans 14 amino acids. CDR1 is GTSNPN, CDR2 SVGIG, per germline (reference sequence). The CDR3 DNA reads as TGTGCCTGGAGTGGGGGACAGGGGTCCTACGAGCAGTACTTC. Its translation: CAWSGGQGSYEQYF.

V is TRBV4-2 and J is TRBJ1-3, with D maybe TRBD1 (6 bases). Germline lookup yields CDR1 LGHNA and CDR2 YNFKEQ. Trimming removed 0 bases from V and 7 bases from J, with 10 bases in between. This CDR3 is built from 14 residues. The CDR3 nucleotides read TGTGCCAGCAGCCAAGAGACAGGCGGGAACACCATATATTTT. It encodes CASSQETGGNTIYF.

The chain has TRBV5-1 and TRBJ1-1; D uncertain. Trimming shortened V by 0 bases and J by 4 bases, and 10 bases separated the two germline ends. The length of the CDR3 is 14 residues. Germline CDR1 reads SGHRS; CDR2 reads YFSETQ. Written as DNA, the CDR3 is TGCGCCAGCAGCTTGGGGGCGCGGGGCACTGAAGCTTTCTTT. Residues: CASSLGARGTEAFF. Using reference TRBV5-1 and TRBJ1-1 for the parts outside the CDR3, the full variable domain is KAGVTQTPRYLIKTRGQQVTLSCSPISGHRSVSWYQQTPGQGLQFLFEYFSETQRNKGNFPGRFSGRQFSNSRSEMNVSTLELGDSALYLCASSLGARGTEAFFGQGTRLTVV.

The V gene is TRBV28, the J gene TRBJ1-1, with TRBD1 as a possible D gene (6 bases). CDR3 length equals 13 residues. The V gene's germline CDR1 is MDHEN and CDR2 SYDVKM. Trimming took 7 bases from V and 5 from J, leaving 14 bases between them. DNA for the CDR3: TGTGCCAGCAAGGGCAGGGGATATACTGAAGCTTTCTTT. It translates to CASKGRGYTEAFF.

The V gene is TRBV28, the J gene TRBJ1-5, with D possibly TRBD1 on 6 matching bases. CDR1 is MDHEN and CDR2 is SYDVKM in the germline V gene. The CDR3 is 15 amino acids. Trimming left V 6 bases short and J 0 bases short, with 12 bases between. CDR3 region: CASRSTGPSNQPQHF. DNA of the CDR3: TGTGCCAGCAGGTCGACAGGACCTAGCAATCAGCCCCAGCATTTT.

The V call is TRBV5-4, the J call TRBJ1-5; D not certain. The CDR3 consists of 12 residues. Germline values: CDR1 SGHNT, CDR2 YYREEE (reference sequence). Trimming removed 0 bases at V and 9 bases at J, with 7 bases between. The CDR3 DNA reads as TGTGCCAGCAGCTTGGACACCTCGCCCCAGCATTTT. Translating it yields CASSLDTSPQHF.

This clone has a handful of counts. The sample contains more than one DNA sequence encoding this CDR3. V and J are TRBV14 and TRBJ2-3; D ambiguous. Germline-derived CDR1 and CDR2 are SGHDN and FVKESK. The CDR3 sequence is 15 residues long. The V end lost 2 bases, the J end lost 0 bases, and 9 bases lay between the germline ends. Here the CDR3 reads CASSQQLASTDTQYF. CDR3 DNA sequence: TGTGCCAGCAGCCAACAGTTAGCTAGCACAGATACGCAGTATTTT. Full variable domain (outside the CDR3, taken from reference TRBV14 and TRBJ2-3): EAGVTQFPSHSVIEKGQTVTLRCDPISGHDNLYWYRRVMGKEIKFLLHFVKESKQDESGMPNNRFLAERTGGTYSTLKVQPAELEDSGVYFCASSQQLASTDTQYFGPGTRLTVL.

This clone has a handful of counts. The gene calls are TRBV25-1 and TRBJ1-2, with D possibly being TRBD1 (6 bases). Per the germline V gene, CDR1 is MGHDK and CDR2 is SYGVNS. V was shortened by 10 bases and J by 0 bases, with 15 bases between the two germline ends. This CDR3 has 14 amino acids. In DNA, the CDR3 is TGTGCCATCCCACAGGGACGAGCTAACTATGGCTACACCTTC. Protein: CAIPQGRANYGYTF.

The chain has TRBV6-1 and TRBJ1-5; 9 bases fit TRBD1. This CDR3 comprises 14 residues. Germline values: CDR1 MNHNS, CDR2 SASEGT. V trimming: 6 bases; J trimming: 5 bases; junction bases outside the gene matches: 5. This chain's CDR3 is CASRRGQGDQPQHF. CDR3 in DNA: TGTGCCAGCAGGAGGGGACAGGGAGATCAGCCCCAGCATTTT.

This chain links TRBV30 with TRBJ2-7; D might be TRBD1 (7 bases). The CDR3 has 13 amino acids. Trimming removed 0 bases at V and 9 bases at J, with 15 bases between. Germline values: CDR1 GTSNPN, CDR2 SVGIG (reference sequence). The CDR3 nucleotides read TGTGCCTGGAGTGTTCAGGAGGGGGCGACGCAGTACTTC. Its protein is CAWSVQEGATQYF.

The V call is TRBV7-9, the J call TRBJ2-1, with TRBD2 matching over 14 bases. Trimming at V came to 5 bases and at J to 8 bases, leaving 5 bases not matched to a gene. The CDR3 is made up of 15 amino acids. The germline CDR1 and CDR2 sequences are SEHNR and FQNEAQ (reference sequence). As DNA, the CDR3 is TGTGCCAGCAGCCGGGGGGGACTAGCGGGGGATGAGCAGTTCTTC. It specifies CASSRGGLAGDEQFF.

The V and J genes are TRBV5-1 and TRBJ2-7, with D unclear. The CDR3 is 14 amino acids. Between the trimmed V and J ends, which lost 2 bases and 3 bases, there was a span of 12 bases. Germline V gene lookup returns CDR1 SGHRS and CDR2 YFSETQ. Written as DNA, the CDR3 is TGCGCCAGCAGCTTCGAATTAGATTTCTACGAGCAGTACTTC. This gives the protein CASSFELDFYEQYF.

This CDR3 reads CASSLSQGGSYEQYF. The DNA of the CDR3 is TGTGCCAGCAGTTTATCACAGGGGGGATCCTACGAGCAGTACTTC. The chain is built from TRBV27 and TRBJ2-7, with 8 bases identical to TRBD1. The CDR3 totals 15 residues. V shed 0 bases, J shed 1 base, and the junction held 2 bases outside the gene matches. The germline gives CDR1 MNHEY, CDR2 SMNVEV (reference sequence).

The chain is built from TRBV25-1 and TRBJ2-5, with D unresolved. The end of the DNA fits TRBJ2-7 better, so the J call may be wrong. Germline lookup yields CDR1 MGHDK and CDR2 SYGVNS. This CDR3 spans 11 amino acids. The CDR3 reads CASSGFYEQYF. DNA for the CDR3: TGTGCCAGCAGTGGGTTTTACGAGCAGTACTTC.